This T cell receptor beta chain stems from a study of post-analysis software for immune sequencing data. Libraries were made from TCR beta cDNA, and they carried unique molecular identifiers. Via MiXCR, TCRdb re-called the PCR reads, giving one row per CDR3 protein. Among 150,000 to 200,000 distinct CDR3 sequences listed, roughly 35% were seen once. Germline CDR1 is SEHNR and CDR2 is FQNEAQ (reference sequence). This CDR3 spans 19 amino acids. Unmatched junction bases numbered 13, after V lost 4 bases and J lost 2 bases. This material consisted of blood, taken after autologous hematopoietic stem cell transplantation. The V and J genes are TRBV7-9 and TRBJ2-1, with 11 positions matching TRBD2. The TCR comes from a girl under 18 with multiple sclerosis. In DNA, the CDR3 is TGTGCCAGCAGCTCCATAGCGGGAGGGCCTGCTTGGGCCTACAATGAGCAGTTCTTC. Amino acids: CASSSIAGGPAWAYNEQFF.